Listed below are T cell receptor beta chains from one sample, sequenced in a study of cytomegalovirus exposure and HLA in healthy donors. The table came from immunoSEQ multiplex PCR; TCRdb's copy has only in-frame clones and leaves some out. The sample carries 180,000 or so clones, more than 80% recorded once. The sequenced sample consisted of PBMCs. Receptor source: a woman aged 18-29 years in good health and CMV-seronegative. Both conserved end residues are part of each CDR3. The order of the fields is V gene, J gene, CDR3 length, D gene, clone size, CDR3 protein, CDR3 DNA. The D gene is left open where the match is weak. Clone size appears in some rows only: once, few, many, or a class for an expanded clone.

V gene: TRBV28
J gene: TRBJ2-1
CDR3 length: 14
D gene: TRBD2
clone size: NA
CDR3 protein: CASTRGRNYNEQFF
CDR3 DNA: TGTGCCAGCACTCGCGGGAGGAACTACAATGAGCAGTTCTTC

V gene: TRBV6-5
J gene: TRBJ2-7
CDR3 length: 12
D gene: NA
clone size: NA
CDR3 protein: CASSYPKSEQYF
CDR3 DNA: TGTGCCAGCAGTTACCCAAAGAGCGAGCAGTACTTC

V gene: TRBV19
J gene: TRBJ1-5
CDR3 length: 14
D gene: NA
clone size: NA
CDR3 protein: CASSLGSFNQPQHF
CDR3 DNA: TGTGCCAGTAGTCTGGGGAGTTTCAATCAGCCCCAGCATTTT

V gene: TRBV7-3
J gene: TRBJ2-3
CDR3 length: 17
D gene: TRBD1
clone size: once
CDR3 protein: CASSLTVEGAPYSTQYF
CDR3 DNA: TGTGCCAGCAGCTTAACGGTAGAGGGGGCCCCCTACTCGACGCAGTATTTT

V gene: TRBV7-2
J gene: TRBJ2-5
CDR3 length: 16
D gene: TRBD1
clone size: NA
CDR3 protein: CASSLRVTGIQETQYF
CDR3 DNA: TGTGCCAGCAGCCTCAGAGTGACAGGGATCCAAGAGACCCAGTACTTC

V gene: TRBV4-2
J gene: TRBJ1-5
CDR3 length: 21
D gene: TRBD1
clone size: NA
CDR3 protein: CASSQEGPGTGNPLGDQPQHF
CDR3 DNA: TGTGCCAGCAGCCAAGAGGGCCCCGGGACAGGGAATCCCTTGGGTGATCAGCCCCAGCATTTT

V gene: TRBV14
J gene: TRBJ2-7
CDR3 length: 17
D gene: TRBD2
clone size: NA
CDR3 protein: CASSLLGTSGSWYEQYF
CDR3 DNA: TGTGCCAGCAGCCTCCTAGGGACTAGCGGGAGTTGGTACGAGCAGTACTTC

V gene: TRBV19
J gene: TRBJ2-7
CDR3 length: 15
D gene: TRBD2
clone size: NA
CDR3 protein: CASSIVAGDVREQYF
CDR3 DNA: TGTGCCAGTAGTATAGTAGCGGGGGACGTGCGGGAGCAGTACTTC

V gene: TRBV7-8
J gene: TRBJ2-7
CDR3 length: 15
D gene: TRBD2
clone size: once
CDR3 protein: CASSRRLAGSYEQYF
CDR3 DNA: TGTGCCAGCAGCCGAAGACTAGCGGGTTCCTACGAGCAGTACTTC

V gene: TRBV7-9
J gene: TRBJ1-6
CDR3 length: 14
D gene: NA
clone size: NA
CDR3 protein: CASSPGSRNSPLHF
CDR3 DNA: TGTGCCAGCAGCCCCGGGTCCCGTAATTCACCCCTCCACTTT

V gene: TRBV20-1
J gene: TRBJ2-5
CDR3 length: 11
D gene: TRBD1
clone size: NA
CDR3 protein: CSAEGAKTQYF
CDR3 DNA: TGCAGTGCTGAGGGGGCGAAGACCCAGTACTTC

V gene: TRBV27
J gene: TRBJ2-7
CDR3 length: 14
D gene: TRBD1
clone size: NA
CDR3 protein: CASRPWGTDYEQYF
CDR3 DNA: TGTGCCAGCAGGCCCTGGGGGACAGACTACGAGCAGTACTTC

V gene: TRBV5-6
J gene: TRBJ2-5
CDR3 length: 15
D gene: NA
clone size: NA
CDR3 protein: CASSTDRDFQETQYF
CDR3 DNA: TGTGCCAGCAGCACAGACCGGGACTTTCAAGAGACCCAGTACTTC

V gene: TRBV2
J gene: TRBJ2-1
CDR3 length: 15
D gene: TRBD2
clone size: NA
CDR3 protein: CASRRLAERINEQFF
CDR3 DNA: TGTGCCAGCAGGAGACTAGCGGAGAGGATCAATGAGCAGTTCTTC

V gene: TRBV4-2
J gene: TRBJ2-3
CDR3 length: 16
D gene: TRBD2
clone size: NA
CDR3 protein: CASSPLEVAGVGTQYF
CDR3 DNA: TGTGCCAGCAGCCCCCTGGAGGTAGCGGGAGTTGGTACGCAGTATTTT

V gene: TRBV4-1
J gene: TRBJ1-1
CDR3 length: 16
D gene: TRBD1
clone size: NA
CDR3 protein: CASSQGATGLATEAFF
CDR3 DNA: TGCGCCAGCAGCCAAGGGGCGACAGGGCTGGCCACTGAAGCTTTCTTT

V gene: TRBV2
J gene: TRBJ2-1
CDR3 length: 15
D gene: TRBD2
clone size: few
CDR3 protein: CASSEASAGVLEQFF
CDR3 DNA: TGTGCCAGCAGTGAAGCCTCAGCGGGAGTACTTGAGCAGTTCTTC

V gene: TRBV4-2
J gene: TRBJ1-4
CDR3 length: 16
D gene: NA
clone size: few
CDR3 protein: CASSPIAWGLDEKLFF
CDR3 DNA: TGTGCCAGCAGCCCTATAGCTTGGGGGCTGGACGAAAAACTGTTTTTT

V gene: TRBV5-1
J gene: TRBJ1-1
CDR3 length: 12
D gene: TRBD1
clone size: NA
CDR3 protein: CASSQGGTEAFF
CDR3 DNA: TGCGCCAGCAGTCAGGGGGGAACTGAAGCTTTCTTT

V gene: TRBV6-6
J gene: TRBJ2-2
CDR3 length: 12
D gene: NA
clone size: NA
CDR3 protein: CASLAVTGELFF
CDR3 DNA: TGTGCCAGCCTCGCGGTCACCGGGGAGCTGTTTTTT

V gene: TRBV7-9
J gene: TRBJ2-5
CDR3 length: 17
D gene: TRBD2
clone size: NA
CDR3 protein: CSSSLPGSGKKLETQYF
CDR3 DNA: TGTTCCAGCAGCTTACCTGGTAGCGGGAAGAAGTTAGAGACCCAGTACTTC

V gene: TRBV27
J gene: TRBJ2-7
CDR3 length: 16
D gene: TRBD2
clone size: NA
CDR3 protein: CASSLSENSGRARQYF
CDR3 DNA: TGTGCCAGCAGTTTATCCGAGAATAGCGGGAGGGCCCGGCAGTACTTC

V gene: TRBV30
J gene: TRBJ2-5
CDR3 length: 11
D gene: NA
clone size: NA
CDR3 protein: CAWSPKQAPYF
CDR3 DNA: TGTGCCTGGAGCCCCAAGCAGGCGCCGTACTTC

V gene: TRBV7-2
J gene: TRBJ1-1
CDR3 length: 13
D gene: NA
clone size: NA
CDR3 protein: CASSPQQNTEAFF
CDR3 DNA: TGTGCCAGCAGCCCACAGCAGAACACTGAAGCTTTCTTT

V gene: TRBV11-2
J gene: TRBJ1-1
CDR3 length: 14
D gene: NA
clone size: few
CDR3 protein: CASSLLGRATEAFF
CDR3 DNA: TGTGCCAGCAGCTTACTCGGGAGGGCCACTGAAGCTTTCTTT

V gene: TRBV18
J gene: TRBJ2-5
CDR3 length: 15
D gene: TRBD1
clone size: NA
CDR3 protein: CASSPVQGVGETQYF
CDR3 DNA: TGTGCCAGCTCACCCGTACAGGGGGTAGGAGAGACCCAGTACTTC

V gene: TRBV11-3
J gene: TRBJ2-1
CDR3 length: 14
D gene: TRBD2
clone size: NA
CDR3 protein: CASSLLASYNEQFF
CDR3 DNA: TGTGCCAGCAGCCTACTAGCGAGTTACAATGAGCAGTTCTTC